This T cell receptor beta chain was recovered during a study of T cells in Graves' hyperthyroidism and ophthalmopathy. RNA transcripts served as the template for amplifying TCR beta CDR3 regions. The HTBI set primed first-round TCR CDR3 RT-PCR. MiXCR was run by TCRdb on the multiplex PCR reads, yielding one entry per CDR3 protein. The sample lists some 620,000 distinct CDR3 sequences; roughly 15% were seen once. The CDR3 runs to 14 residues. J lost 5 bases, V lost 6 bases, and 11 bases had no gene match. The germline gives CDR1 DFQATT, CDR2 SNEGSKA (reference sequence). This clonotype originated in a woman younger than 45 with Graves' hyperthyroidism. The source material was blood. The V call is TRBV20-1, the J call TRBJ2-5; 8 bases map to TRBD2. CDR3 DNA: TGCAGTGCCCCCCCTTCGGGAGGGCTGGAGACCCAGTACTTC. This encodes CSAPPSGGLETQYF.